Shown below are 6 T cell receptor beta chains from a single sample sequenced in a study of cytomegalovirus exposure and HLA in healthy donors. Only in-frame clones appear in the TCRdb table, and some are missing; sequencing was by immunoSEQ multiplex PCR. The table includes about 120,000 clones, 86% detected once. The specimen was PBMCs. The receptors shown here come from a man in his late teens or twenties in good health and CMV-seronegative.

The chain has TRBV5-8 and TRBJ1-4, with a weak D call TRBD1 (6 bases). CDR3 size: 15 residues. CDR1 is SGHTS, CDR2 YDEGEE, per germline. V shed 3 bases and J shed 6 bases, with 15 bases lying between them. CDR3 amino acids: CASSYITNRDEKLFF. In DNA form, the CDR3 reads TGTGCCAGCAGCTACATTACAAACAGGGATGAAAAACTGTTTTTT. Variable domain in full (rest from reference TRBV5-8 and TRBJ1-4): EAGVTQSPTHLIKTRGQQATLRCSPISGHTSVYWYQQALGLGLQFLLWYDEGEERNRGNFPPRFSGRQFPNYSSELNVNALELEDSALYLCASSYITNRDEKLFFGSGTQLSVL.

The J gene is TRBJ1-3, the V gene TRBV7-9, with 7 bases identical to TRBD1. The V gene end was trimmed by 4 bases and the J gene end by 4 bases; junction bases not matched to a gene: 13. The V gene's germline CDR1 is SEHNR and CDR2 FQNEAQ (reference sequence). The CDR3 is made up of 17 amino acids. Here the CDR3 DNA reads TGTGCCAGCAGCTCCCCCCGCCTGGGACAGACGGGAAACACCATATATTTT. Translation: CASSSPRLGQTGNTIYF.

This chain joins TRBV5-1 and TRBJ1-2; D uncertain. The germline V gene encodes CDR1 SGHRS and CDR2 YFSETQ. The V and J ends lost 3 bases and 5 bases respectively, with 14 bases between them. The CDR3 length is 14 residues. The CDR3 region is CASSYSGGEYGYTF. DNA for the CDR3: TGCGCCAGCAGCTACAGCGGCGGGGAATATGGCTACACCTTC.

Written as DNA, the CDR3 is TGTGCCAGCAGTTACGGACAGGGGCATGGCTACACCTTC. It is translated as CASSYGQGHGYTF. This chain connects TRBV6-6 to TRBJ1-2; TRBD1 aligns across 9 bases. CDR3 length: 13 residues. The germline V gene encodes CDR1 MNHNY and CDR2 SVGAGI (reference sequence). J was trimmed by 6 bases and V by 2 bases; bases with no gene match: 1.

There are a few counts of this clone. The chain joins TRBV2 to TRBJ2-7; 7 bases are shared with TRBD2. CDR1 is SNHLY and CDR2 is FYNNEI in the germline V gene. The CDR3 sequence is 13 residues long. Germline trimming cut 6 bases from V and 2 bases from J; bases unmatched to any gene: 4. The CDR3 DNA reads as TGTGCCAGCAGGAGCGCGGGAGCCTACGAGCAGTACTTC. Amino acids: CASRSAGAYEQYF.

The chain couples TRBV19 to TRBJ2-7; the match to TRBD2 covers 14 bases. The CDR3 consists of 15 residues. Per the germline V gene, CDR1 is LNHDA and CDR2 is SQIVND (reference sequence). V lost 3 bases, J lost 7 bases, and 5 bases stayed unmatched. DNA for the CDR3: TGTGCCAGTAGTATGGGGACTAGCGGGAGTTCGGAGCAGTACTTC. Translation: CASSMGTSGSSEQYF.